Below, one T cell receptor beta chain is given with its context. From germline, CDR1 is LNHDA and CDR2 SQIVND (reference sequence). V lost 0 bases and J lost 6, with 8 bases in between. The CDR3 length is 13 residues. The sample comes from a study of control samples from healthy donors and cancer patients. Libraries were prepared by immunoSEQ multiplex PCR; TCRdb keeps only in-frame clonotypes and omits some of them. The sample has around 75,000 clones, around 94% seen once. The clonotype originates from a woman in her fifties or sixties in good health. The source material was blood. J is TRBJ1-2 and V is TRBV19; no clear D. CDR3 sequence: CASSIDPLDGYTF. DNA for the CDR3: TGTGCCAGTAGTATAGATCCCCTGGATGGCTACACCTTC.